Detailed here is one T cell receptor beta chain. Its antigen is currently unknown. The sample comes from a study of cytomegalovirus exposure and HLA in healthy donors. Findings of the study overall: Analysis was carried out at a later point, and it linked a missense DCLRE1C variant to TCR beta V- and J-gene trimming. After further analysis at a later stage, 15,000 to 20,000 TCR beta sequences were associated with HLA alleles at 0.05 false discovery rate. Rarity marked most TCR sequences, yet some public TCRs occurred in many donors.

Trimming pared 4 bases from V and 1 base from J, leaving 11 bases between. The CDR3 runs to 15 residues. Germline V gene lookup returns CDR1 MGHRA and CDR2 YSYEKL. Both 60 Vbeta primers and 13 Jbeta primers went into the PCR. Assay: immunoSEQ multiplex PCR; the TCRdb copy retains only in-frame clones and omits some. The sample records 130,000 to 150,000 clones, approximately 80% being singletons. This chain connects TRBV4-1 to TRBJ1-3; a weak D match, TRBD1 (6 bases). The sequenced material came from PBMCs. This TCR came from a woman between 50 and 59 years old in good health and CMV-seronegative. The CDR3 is CASSLRRGSGNTIYF. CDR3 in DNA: TGCGCCAGCAGCCTGCGCAGGGGTTCTGGAAACACCATATATTTT.